Presented here are 27 T cell receptor beta chains from one specimen sequenced in a study of blood T cell repertoires in COVID-19. This table comes from immunoSEQ multiplex PCR, and its TCRdb copy is limited to in-frame clones, with some not included. Of 95,000 to 150,000 clones in the sample, 86% were seen once. Sequencing input: peripheral blood. These receptors came from a man between 40 and 49 years old with acute or convalescent COVID-19.

The V call is TRBV5-8, the J call TRBJ2-2; D gene unclear. Germline CDR1 SGHTS, CDR2 YDEGEE. V lost 5 bases, J lost 0 bases, and 8 bases lay in between. This CDR3 region has 14 residues. CDR3 in DNA: TGTGCCAGCAGAAGAGGTGCGAACACCGGGGAGCTGTTTTTT. Its protein product is CASRRGANTGELFF.

This rearrangement joins TRBV9 to TRBJ2-7; D is undetermined. V was trimmed by 3 bases and J by 6 bases, leaving 4 bases between them. CDR1 and CDR2 from the germline V gene are SGDLS and YYNGEE. This CDR3 has 10 residues. CDR3 sequence: CASSGGEQYF. DNA of the CDR3: TGTGCCAGCAGCGGAGGCGAGCAGTACTTC.

The chain employs TRBV10-3 and TRBJ2-1; no definite D call. Trimming stripped 4 bases from V and 0 bases from J, with 13 bases between. This CDR3 comprises 16 residues. Germline loops: CDR1 ENHRY, CDR2 SYGVKD. The DNA of the CDR3 is TGTGCCATCAGTGGTGACGGATGGAGCTCCTACAATGAGCAGTTCTTC. This sequence encodes CAISGDGWSSYNEQFF.

The V gene is TRBV2, the J gene TRBJ2-3, with 15 bases matching TRBD2. V dropped 6 bases and J dropped 2; count of bases not matched to a gene: 6. Germline CDR1 SNHLY, CDR2 FYNNEI. The length of the CDR3 is 17 residues. CDR3 protein: CASRRGLAGGYTDTQYF. In DNA, the CDR3 is TGTGCCAGCAGGAGAGGACTAGCGGGAGGGTACACAGATACGCAGTATTTT.

V usage is TRBV6-1 and J usage is TRBJ1-1; TRBD1 is a possible D gene (5 bases). The germline CDR1 and CDR2 sequences are MNHNS and SASEGT. The CDR3 covers 15 residues. V was trimmed by 2 bases and J by 0 bases, leaving 10 bases between them. This chain's CDR3 is CASSESQAMNTEAFF. CDR3 sequence (DNA): TGTGCCAGCAGTGAATCACAGGCCATGAACACTGAAGCTTTCTTT.

The J gene is TRBJ1-2, the V gene TRBV28; TRBD1 might be the D (5 bases). The CDR3 sequence is 14 residues long. The germline gives CDR1 MDHEN, CDR2 SYDVKM. Deletions cut 10 bases from V and 1 base from J, with 16 bases between. CDR3 sequence: CATREWGDNYGYTF. The CDR3 DNA reads as TGTGCCACCAGGGAGTGGGGGGATAACTATGGCTACACCTTC.

The V call is TRBV2, the J call TRBJ1-1; 7 bases map to TRBD1. Germline V CDR1 and CDR2: SNHLY, FYNNEI. There are 15 residues in the CDR3. Trimming at V came to 5 bases and at J to 0 bases, leaving 6 bases not matched to a gene. The CDR3 here is CASSWDRIMNTEAFF. DNA of the CDR3: TGTGCCAGCAGTTGGGACAGAATAATGAACACTGAAGCTTTCTTT.

V and J are TRBV18 and TRBJ1-1, with 11 bases identical to TRBD1. The junction had 13 bases not matched to a gene; V was cut back by 3 bases and J by 4 bases. The CDR3 totals 18 residues. Germline V CDR1 and CDR2: KGHSH, LQKENI. The CDR3 reads CASSPGQGGTGYSTEAFF. The CDR3 DNA reads TGTGCCAGCTCACCGGGACAGGGGGGAACTGGATATAGCACTGAAGCTTTCTTT.

This clone was counted ten times or more. The chain has TRBV7-8 and TRBJ1-6; no clear D gene. CDR3 length: 17 amino acids. The germline V and J ends were trimmed by 1 base and 10 bases, with 20 bases remaining between them. Per the germline V gene, CDR1 is SGHVS and CDR2 is FQNEAQ. The CDR3 sequence: CASSLGLQLVFRSPLHF. For the CDR3, the DNA is TGTGCCAGCAGCTTAGGTCTACAGTTAGTTTTCAGGTCACCCCTCCACTTT.

This chain joins TRBV5-4 and TRBJ2-1; no reliable D call. The CDR3 is made up of 15 amino acids. Germline V CDR1 and CDR2: SGHNT, YYREEE (reference sequence). Trimming cost V 4 bases and J 2 bases, with 13 bases left between them. Here the CDR3 DNA reads TGTGCCAGCAGCCCTGTGGAGCTAGCCTACAATGAGCAGTTCTTC. Its translation is CASSPVELAYNEQFF.

The rearrangement uses TRBV29-1 and TRBJ1-2; maybe TRBD1 (6 bases). This CDR3 has 13 residues. V shed 7 bases and J shed 4 bases, with 16 bases lying between them. Germline CDR1 is SQVTM and CDR2 is ANQGSEA. This CDR3 reads CSANDRTSYGYTF. CDR3 sequence (DNA): TGCAGCGCAAACGACAGGACCTCCTATGGCTACACCTTC.

The rearrangement joins TRBV18 to TRBJ2-5; 7 bases align to TRBD2. With 2 bases clipped from V and 2 bases from J, the junction kept 5 bases outside the gene matches. Germline CDR1 is KGHSH and CDR2 is LQKENI. The CDR3 has 15 amino acids. In nucleotides, the CDR3 is TGTGCCAGCTCACCAGGTCGCGGGGGACAAGAGACCCAGTACTTC. Amino acid sequence: CASSPGRGGQETQYF.

The chain employs TRBV19 and TRBJ1-1; no reliable D call. V lost 7 bases and J 1 base, leaving 19 bases between the germline ends. Germline values: CDR1 LNHDA, CDR2 SQIVND (reference sequence). The CDR3 is made up of 16 amino acids. The DNA for the CDR3 is TGTGCCAGTATTGCCCGGCTTGAGGTTTGGAACACTGAAGCTTTCTTT. Residues: CASIARLEVWNTEAFF.

This clone has only one observation. The chain employs TRBV7-9 and TRBJ2-3; 9 bases agree with TRBD2. The CDR3 is 16 amino acids. The V segment lost 4 bases and the J segment 2 bases; nucleotides outside the gene matches: 7. The germline V gene encodes CDR1 SEHNR and CDR2 FQNEAQ (reference sequence). The CDR3 bases are TGTGCCAGCAGCTCGAGTGGCGGGAGGGCCACAGATACGCAGTATTTT. Translating it yields CASSSSGGRATDTQYF.

The chain has TRBV18 and TRBJ1-1; D is possibly TRBD1 (5 bases). V lost 6 bases and J 1 base, leaving 12 bases between the germline ends. The germline V gene encodes CDR1 KGHSH and CDR2 LQKENI. The CDR3 loop spans 14 amino acids. The CDR3 sequence: CASSWEGRNTEAFF. The CDR3 coding sequence is TGTGCCAGCTCTTGGGAGGGGAGGAACACTGAAGCTTTCTTT.

This clone turned up a few times. The gene calls are TRBV27 and TRBJ1-2; D may be TRBD1 (6 bases). The V gene's germline CDR1 is MNHEY and CDR2 SMNVEV (reference sequence). The CDR3 is 12 amino acids. The germline V and J ends were trimmed by 3 bases and 8 bases, with 10 bases remaining between them. This CDR3 is CASSFRGGGYTF. CDR3 coding DNA: TGTGCCAGCAGTTTCAGGGGCGGCGGCTACACCTTC.

This chain links TRBV6-5 with TRBJ1-4; D is ambiguous. Germline loops: CDR1 MNHEY, CDR2 SVGAGI. V dropped 7 bases and J dropped 5 bases, with 17 bases sitting between them. This CDR3 comprises 15 residues. The CDR3 DNA sequence: TGTGCCAGCAAGGCGGTGATCCGAAGAAATGAAAAACTGTTTTTT. Translating it yields CASKAVIRRNEKLFF.

The chain couples TRBV27 to TRBJ2-2; maybe TRBD2 (6 bases). The germline CDR1 and CDR2 sequences are MNHEY and SMNVEV (reference sequence). The V gene lost 4 bases and the J gene lost 0 bases, with 18 bases spanning the gap. This CDR3 region has 18 residues. The CDR3 nucleotides read TGTGCCAGCAGTTCCGCCCCGGGACTCACCTCGAACACCGGGGAGCTGTTTTTT. Translating it yields CASSSAPGLTSNTGELFF.

This clone has just one count. CDR3 in DNA: TGCGCCAGCAGCTTGGGGACTGCGAATGAGCAGTTCTTC. As protein: CASSLGTANEQFF. This chain joins TRBV5-1 and TRBJ2-1; possible D gene TRBD2, 5 bases. The V gene's germline CDR1 is SGHRS and CDR2 YFSETQ. V lost 0 bases and J lost 7, with 8 bases in between. CDR3 length: 13 amino acids.

This chain connects TRBV13 to TRBJ2-7, with 10 positions matching TRBD2. The germline V gene encodes CDR1 PRHDT and CDR2 FYEKMQ (reference sequence). J was trimmed by 1 base and V by 5 bases; bases with no gene match: 8. This CDR3 has 16 residues. The DNA for the CDR3 is TGTGCCAGCAGCCGAGTGGGGACTAGCGATTCCTACGAGCAGTACTTC. Its protein product is CASSRVGTSDSYEQYF.

The sample holds one count of this clone. This chain's CDR3 is CASSQEATGREQYF. In DNA form, the CDR3 reads TGTGCCAGCAGCCAAGAGGCGACAGGACGCGAGCAGTACTTC. The V gene is TRBV4-2, the J gene TRBJ2-7, with TRBD1 as a possible D gene (6 bases). V was cut by 0 bases and J by 6 bases, with 12 bases left in between. The CDR3 covers 14 residues. CDR1 and CDR2 from the germline V gene are LGHNA and YNFKEQ.

The chain is built from TRBV12-5 and TRBJ1-4; possible D gene TRBD1, 6 bases. V was clipped by 3 bases and J by 5 bases, with 7 bases between them. The germline V gene encodes CDR1 LGHNT and CDR2 FRNRAP. This CDR3 spans 13 amino acids. The CDR3 is CASGFGQNEKLFF. DNA for the CDR3: TGTGCTAGTGGTTTCGGACAGAATGAAAAACTGTTTTTT.

The chain is built from TRBV5-8 and TRBJ1-1; tentative D call: TRBD1 (6 bases). V shed 4 bases and J shed 1 base, with 20 bases lying between them. Germline lookup yields CDR1 SGHTS and CDR2 YDEGEE. CDR3 length: 17 amino acids. CDR3 in amino acids: CASSDTGKGDWNTEAFF. The DNA for the CDR3 is TGTGCCAGCAGCGATACAGGGAAAGGCGATTGGAACACTGAAGCTTTCTTT.

The J gene is TRBJ2-7, the V gene TRBV3-1 (or the pseudogene TRBV3-2), with 9 bases aligning to TRBD2. The CDR3 runs to 17 residues. J was trimmed by 3 bases and V by 3 bases; bases with no gene match: 12. CDR1 LGHDT and CDR2 YNNKEL come from the germline V gene (reference sequence). CDR3 nucleotides: TGTGCCAGCAGCCATTTATTAGAGCGGGGGGATAACTACGAGCAGTACTTC. The encoded protein is CASSHLLERGDNYEQYF.

This chain joins TRBV7-2 and TRBJ1-3; no firm D call. Germline V CDR1 and CDR2: SGHTA, FQGNSA. Trimming pared 2 bases from V and 1 base from J, leaving 3 bases between. This CDR3 has 13 amino acids. The CDR3 nucleotides read TGTGCCAGCAGCTTATATTCTGGAAACACCATATATTTT. Translating gives CASSLYSGNTIYF.

Comment on this clone: Other nucleotide sequences in the sample specify the same CDR3. This chain joins TRBV5-4 and TRBJ2-7; D call uncertain. CDR1 and CDR2 (germline): SGHNT, YYREEE (reference sequence). Trimming cost V 4 bases and J 3 bases, with 5 bases left between them. The CDR3 runs 11 residues. Written as DNA, the CDR3 is TGTGCCAGCAGCGGCGGCTACGAGCAGTACTTC. Its translation is CASSGGYEQYF.

The V call is TRBV7-9, the J call TRBJ1-2, with TRBD1 matching 8 bases. V lost 1 base to trimming and J lost 7 bases; unmatched junction nucleotides: 8. Germline V CDR1 and CDR2: SEHNR, FQNEAQ (reference sequence). The CDR3 has 15 amino acids. The CDR3 coding sequence is TGTGCCAGCAGCTTAGGTGGACAGGGATCGCGTGGCTACACCTTC. This gives the protein CASSLGGQGSRGYTF.